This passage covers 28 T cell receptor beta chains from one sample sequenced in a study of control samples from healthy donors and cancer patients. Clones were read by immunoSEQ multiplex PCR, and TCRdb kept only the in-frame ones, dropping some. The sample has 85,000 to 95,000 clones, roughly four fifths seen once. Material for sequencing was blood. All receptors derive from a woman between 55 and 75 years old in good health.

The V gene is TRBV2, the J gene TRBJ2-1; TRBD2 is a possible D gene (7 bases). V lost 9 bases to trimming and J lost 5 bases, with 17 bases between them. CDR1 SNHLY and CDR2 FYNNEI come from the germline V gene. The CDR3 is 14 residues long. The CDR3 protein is CASMGGRGNNEQFF. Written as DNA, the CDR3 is TGTGCCAGTATGGGGGGGCGAGGGAACAATGAGCAGTTCTTC.

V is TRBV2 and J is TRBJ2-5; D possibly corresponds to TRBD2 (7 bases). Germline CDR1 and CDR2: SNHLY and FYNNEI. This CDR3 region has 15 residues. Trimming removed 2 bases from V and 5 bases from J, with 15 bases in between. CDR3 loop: CASSERRGGLETQYF. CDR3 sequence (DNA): TGTGCCAGCAGTGAAAGGAGGGGGGGCCTCGAGACCCAGTACTTC.

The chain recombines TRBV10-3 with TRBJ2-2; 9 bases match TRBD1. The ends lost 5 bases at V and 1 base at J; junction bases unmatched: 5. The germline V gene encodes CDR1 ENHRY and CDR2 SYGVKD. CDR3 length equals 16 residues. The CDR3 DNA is TGTGCCATCAGTCCCTCGGGACAGGGGAACACCGGGGAGCTGTTTTTT. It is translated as CAISPSGQGNTGELFF.

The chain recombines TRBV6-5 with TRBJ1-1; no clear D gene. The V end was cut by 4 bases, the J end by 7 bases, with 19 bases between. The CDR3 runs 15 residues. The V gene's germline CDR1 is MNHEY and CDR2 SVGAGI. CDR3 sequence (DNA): TGTGCCAGCAGTTCCTCGACGGAGGGATGGAGTGAAGCTTTCTTT. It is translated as CASSSSTEGWSEAFF.

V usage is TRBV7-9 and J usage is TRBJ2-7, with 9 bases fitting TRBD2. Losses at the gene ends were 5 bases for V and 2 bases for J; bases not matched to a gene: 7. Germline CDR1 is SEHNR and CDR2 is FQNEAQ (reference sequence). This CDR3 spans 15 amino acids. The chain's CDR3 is CASSLTSGGAYEQYF. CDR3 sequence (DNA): TGTGCCAGCAGCCTGACTAGCGGAGGGGCCTACGAGCAGTACTTC.

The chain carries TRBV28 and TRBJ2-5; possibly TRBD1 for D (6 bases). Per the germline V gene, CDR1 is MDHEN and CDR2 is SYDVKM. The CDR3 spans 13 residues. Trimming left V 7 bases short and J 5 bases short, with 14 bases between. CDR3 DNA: TGTGCCAGCAAGCGACAGGATGGGGAGACCCAGTACTTC. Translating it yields CASKRQDGETQYF.

The CDR3 reads CASSTPHGTIFGGGCYEQYF. CDR3 in DNA: TGTGCCAGCAGCACCCCGCACGGGACTATCTTTGGGGGAGGGTGTTACGAGCAGTACTTC. The V call is TRBV21-1, the J call TRBJ2-7; TRBD2 is the table's D call, not checked against the DNA. TRBV21-1 is flagged as a pseudogene. The CDR3 has 20 amino acids.

DNA of the CDR3: TGTGCCAGCTCACCACAGACAGGGGACAATGAGCAGTTCTTC. Encoded protein: CASSPQTGDNEQFF. The V gene is TRBV18, the J gene TRBJ2-1, with TRBD1 identical over 8 bases. The CDR3 is 14 residues long. CDR1 and CDR2 from the germline V gene are KGHSH and LQKENI. V was clipped by 1 base and J by 5 bases; unmatched bases: 1.

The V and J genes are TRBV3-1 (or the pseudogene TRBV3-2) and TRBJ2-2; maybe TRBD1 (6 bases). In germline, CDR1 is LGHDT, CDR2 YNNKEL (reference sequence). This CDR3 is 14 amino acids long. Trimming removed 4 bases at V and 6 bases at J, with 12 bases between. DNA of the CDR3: TGTGCCAGCAGCCTAAGGGGGAGACCCGGGGAGCTGTTTTTT. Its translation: CASSLRGRPGELFF.

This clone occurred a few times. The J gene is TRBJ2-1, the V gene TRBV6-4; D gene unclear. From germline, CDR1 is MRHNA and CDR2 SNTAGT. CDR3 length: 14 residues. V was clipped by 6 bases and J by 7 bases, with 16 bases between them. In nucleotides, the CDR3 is TGTGCCAGCAGCCAGATAGGATGGGGAAATGAGCAGTTCTTC. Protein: CASSQIGWGNEQFF.

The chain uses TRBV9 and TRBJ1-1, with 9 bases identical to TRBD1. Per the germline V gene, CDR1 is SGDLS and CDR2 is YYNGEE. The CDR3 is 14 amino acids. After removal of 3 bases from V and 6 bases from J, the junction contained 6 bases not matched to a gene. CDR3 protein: CASSAGTGLSEAFF. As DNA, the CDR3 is TGTGCCAGCAGCGCCGGGACAGGGTTGTCTGAAGCTTTCTTT. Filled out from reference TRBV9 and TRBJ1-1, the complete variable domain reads DSGVTQTPKHLITATGQRVTLRCSPRSGDLSVYWYQQSLDQGLQFLIQYYNGEERAKGNILERFSAQQFPDLHSELNLSSLELGDSALYFCASSAGTGLSEAFFGQGTRLTVV.

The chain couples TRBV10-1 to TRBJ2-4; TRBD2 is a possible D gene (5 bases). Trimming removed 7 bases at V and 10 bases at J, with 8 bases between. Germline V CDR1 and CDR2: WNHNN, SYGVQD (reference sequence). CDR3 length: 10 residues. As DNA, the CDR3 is TGCGCCAGCACCGGGATGATTCAGTACTTC. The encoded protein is CASTGMIQYF.

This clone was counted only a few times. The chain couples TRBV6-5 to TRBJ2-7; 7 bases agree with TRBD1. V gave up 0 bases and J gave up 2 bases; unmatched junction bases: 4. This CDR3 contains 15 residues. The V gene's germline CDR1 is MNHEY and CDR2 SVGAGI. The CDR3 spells CASSYSGQTTYEQYF. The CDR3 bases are TGTGCCAGCAGTTACTCGGGACAGACAACCTACGAGCAGTACTTC.

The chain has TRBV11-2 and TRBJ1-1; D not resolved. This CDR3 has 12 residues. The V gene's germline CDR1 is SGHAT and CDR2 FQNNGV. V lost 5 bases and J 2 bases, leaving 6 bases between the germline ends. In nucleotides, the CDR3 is TGTGCCAGCAGCCTAGCTAACACTGAAGCTTTCTTT. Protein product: CASSLANTEAFF.

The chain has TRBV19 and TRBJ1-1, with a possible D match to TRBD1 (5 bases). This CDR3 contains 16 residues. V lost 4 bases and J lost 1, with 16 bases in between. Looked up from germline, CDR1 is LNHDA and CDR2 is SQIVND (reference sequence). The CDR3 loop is CASSNAYDGGNTEAFF. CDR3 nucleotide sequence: TGTGCCAGTAGTAACGCATATGACGGGGGGAACACTGAAGCTTTCTTT.

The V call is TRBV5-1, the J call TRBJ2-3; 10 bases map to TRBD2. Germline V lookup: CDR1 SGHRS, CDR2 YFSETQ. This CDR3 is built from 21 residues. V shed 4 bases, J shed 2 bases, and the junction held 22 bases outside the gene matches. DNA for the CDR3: TGCGCCAGCAGCCTTTACCGACAGTCCGATCTAGCGGGAGTAAACACAGATACGCAGTATTTT. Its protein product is CASSLYRQSDLAGVNTDTQYF.

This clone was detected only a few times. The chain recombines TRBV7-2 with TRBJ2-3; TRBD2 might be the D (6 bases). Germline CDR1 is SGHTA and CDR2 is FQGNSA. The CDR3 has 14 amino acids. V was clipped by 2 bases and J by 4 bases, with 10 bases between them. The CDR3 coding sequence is TGTGCCAGCAGCTTAAAGTCGGGGGCAGATACGCAGTATTTT. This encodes CASSLKSGADTQYF.

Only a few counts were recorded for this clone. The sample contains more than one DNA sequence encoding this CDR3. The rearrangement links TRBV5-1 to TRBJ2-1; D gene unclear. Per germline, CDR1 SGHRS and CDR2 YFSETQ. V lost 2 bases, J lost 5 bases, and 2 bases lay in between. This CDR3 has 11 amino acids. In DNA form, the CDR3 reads TGCGCCAGCAGCTTTAACAATGAGCAGTTCTTC. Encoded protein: CASSFNNEQFF.

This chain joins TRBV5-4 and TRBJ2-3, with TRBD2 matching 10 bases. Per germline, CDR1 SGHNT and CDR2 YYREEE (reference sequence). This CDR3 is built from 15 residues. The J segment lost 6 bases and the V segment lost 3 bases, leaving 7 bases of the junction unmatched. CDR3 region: CASSSPSGSLDTQYF. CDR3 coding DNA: TGTGCCAGCAGCTCCCCTAGCGGGAGCCTCGATACGCAGTATTTT.

The CDR3 sequence is CASSPDGDYGYTF. CDR3 coding DNA: TGTGCCAGCAGCCCCGACGGGGACTATGGCTACACCTTC. The J gene is TRBJ1-2, the V gene TRBV6-2 or TRBV6-3; D not resolved. CDR3 size: 13 residues. V was cut by 6 bases and J by 3 bases, with 11 bases left in between. Germline values: CDR1 MNHEY, CDR2 SVGEGT.

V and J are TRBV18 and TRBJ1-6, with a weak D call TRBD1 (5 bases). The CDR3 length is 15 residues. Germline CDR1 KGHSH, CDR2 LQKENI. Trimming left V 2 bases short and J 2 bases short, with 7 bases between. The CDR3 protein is CASSPGGAYNSPLHF. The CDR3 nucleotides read TGTGCCAGCTCACCAGGGGGGGCCTATAATTCACCCCTCCACTTT.

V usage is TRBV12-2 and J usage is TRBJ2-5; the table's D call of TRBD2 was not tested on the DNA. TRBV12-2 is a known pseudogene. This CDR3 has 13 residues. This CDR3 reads CASPGRLRETQYF. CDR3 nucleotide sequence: TGTGCAAGTCCGGGGAGGTTGCGAGAGACCCAGTACTTC.

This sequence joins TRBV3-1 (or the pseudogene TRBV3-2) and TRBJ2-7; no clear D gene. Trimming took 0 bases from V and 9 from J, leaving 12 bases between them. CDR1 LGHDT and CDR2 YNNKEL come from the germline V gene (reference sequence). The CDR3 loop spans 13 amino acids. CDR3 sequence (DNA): TGTGCCAGCAGCCAAGAGGGTTGGGGTGGGCAGTACTTC. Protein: CASSQEGWGGQYF.

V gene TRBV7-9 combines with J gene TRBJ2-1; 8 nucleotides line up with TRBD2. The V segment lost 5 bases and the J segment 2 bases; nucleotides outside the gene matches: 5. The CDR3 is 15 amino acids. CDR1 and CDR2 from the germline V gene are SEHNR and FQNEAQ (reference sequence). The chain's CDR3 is CASSPGGGPYNEQFF. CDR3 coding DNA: TGTGCCAGCAGCCCCGGGGGGGGCCCCTACAATGAGCAGTTCTTC.

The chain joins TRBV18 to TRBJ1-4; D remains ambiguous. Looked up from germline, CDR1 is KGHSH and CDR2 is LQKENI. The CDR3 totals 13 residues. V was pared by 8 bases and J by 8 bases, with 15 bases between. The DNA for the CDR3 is TGTGCCAGCACGGCCGGACCAGCCGAAAAACTGTTTTTT. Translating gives CASTAGPAEKLFF.

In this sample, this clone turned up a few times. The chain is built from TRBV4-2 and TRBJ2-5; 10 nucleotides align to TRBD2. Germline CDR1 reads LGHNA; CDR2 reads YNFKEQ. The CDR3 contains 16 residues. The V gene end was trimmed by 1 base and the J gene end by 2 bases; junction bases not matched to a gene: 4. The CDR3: CASSQGIAGGQETQYF. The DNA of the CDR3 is TGTGCCAGCAGCCAAGGAATAGCGGGGGGTCAAGAGACCCAGTACTTC.

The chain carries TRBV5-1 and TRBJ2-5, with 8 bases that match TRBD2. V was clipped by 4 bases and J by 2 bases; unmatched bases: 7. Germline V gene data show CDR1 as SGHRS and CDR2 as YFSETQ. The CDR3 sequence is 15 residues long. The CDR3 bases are TGCGCCAGCAGCGTGGGAGCGGGAGCGCAAGAGACCCAGTACTTC. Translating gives CASSVGAGAQETQYF. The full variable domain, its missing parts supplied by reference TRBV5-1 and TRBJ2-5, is KAGVTQTPRYLIKTRGQQVTLSCSPISGHRSVSWYQQTPGQGLQFLFEYFSETQRNKGNFPGRFSGRQFSNSRSEMNVSTLELGDSALYLCASSVGAGAQETQYFGPGTRLLVL.

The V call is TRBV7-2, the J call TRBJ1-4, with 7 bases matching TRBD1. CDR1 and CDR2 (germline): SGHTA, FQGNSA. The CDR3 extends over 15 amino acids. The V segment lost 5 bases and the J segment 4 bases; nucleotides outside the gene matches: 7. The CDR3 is CASSVTGVINEKLFF. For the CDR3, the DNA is TGTGCCAGCAGCGTCACAGGGGTTATTAATGAAAAACTGTTTTTT.